This entry features one T cell receptor beta chain sequence. The antigen is undetermined. Profiled with immunoSEQ multiplex PCR; TCRdb holds only in-frame clones, not every one. Among about 1 million clones listed, about 76% were seen once. This entry belongs to a study of shared clonotypes between healthy human individuals. Study results and caveats: Relative to memory subsets, naive subsets generally showed larger estimated richness.

Germline V gene data show CDR1 as SGHRS and CDR2 as YFSETQ. Trimming removed 4 bases from V and 5 bases from J, with 12 bases in between. The CDR3 covers 14 residues. The gene calls are TRBV5-1 and TRBJ1-4, with D possibly being TRBD1 (5 bases). Sequencing input: memory CD4+ T cells sorted from blood. The subset was: CD45RA-negative fraction. The sequence was collected from a man between 18 and 35 years old in good health. The CDR3 bases are TGCGCCAGCAGCGGAGGGGTGGTGAATGAAAAACTGTTTTTT. Its translation is CASSGGVVNEKLFF. Drawing the rest from reference TRBV5-1 and TRBJ1-4, the complete variable domain is KAGVTQTPRYLIKTRGQQVTLSCSPISGHRSVSWYQQTPGQGLQFLFEYFSETQRNKGNFPGRFSGRQFSNSRSEMNVSTLELGDSALYLCASSGGVVNEKLFFGSGTQLSVL.